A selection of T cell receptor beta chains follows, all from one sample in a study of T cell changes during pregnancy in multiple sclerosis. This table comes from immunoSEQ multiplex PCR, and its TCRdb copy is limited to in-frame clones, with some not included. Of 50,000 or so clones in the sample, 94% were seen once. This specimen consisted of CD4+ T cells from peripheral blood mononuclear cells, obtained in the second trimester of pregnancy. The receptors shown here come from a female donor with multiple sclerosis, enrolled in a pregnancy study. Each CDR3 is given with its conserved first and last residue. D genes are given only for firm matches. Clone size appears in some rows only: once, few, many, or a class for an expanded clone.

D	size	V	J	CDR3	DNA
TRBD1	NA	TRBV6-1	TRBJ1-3	CASRGTGGTGNTIYF	TGTGCCAGCAGGGGAACAGGGGGCACTGGAAACACCATATATTTT
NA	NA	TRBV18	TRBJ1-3	CASSPAGGSGNTIYF	TGTGCCAGCTCACCGGCGGGTGGCTCTGGAAACACCATATATTTT
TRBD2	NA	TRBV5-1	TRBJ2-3	CASSLQSGGIDTQYF	TGCGCCAGCAGCTTGCAAAGCGGGGGTATAGATACGCAGTATTTT
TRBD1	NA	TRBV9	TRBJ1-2	CASSSQGVAGLDGYTF	TGTGCCAGCAGCTCACAGGGGGTTGCGGGGTTAGATGGCTACACCTTC
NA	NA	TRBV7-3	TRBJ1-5	CASSLGPGNQPQHF	TGTGCCAGCAGCTTAGGGCCAGGGAATCAGCCCCAGCATTTT
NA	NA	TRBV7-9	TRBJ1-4	CASSLERSSEKLFF	TGTGCCAGCAGCTTAGAGCGGTCGAGCGAAAAACTGTTTTTT
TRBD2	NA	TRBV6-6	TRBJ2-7	CASSSWTSGYEQYF	TGTGCCAGCAGTTCCTGGACTAGCGGGTACGAGCAGTACTTC
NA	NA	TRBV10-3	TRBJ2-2	CAITRNPTSRGPDGELFF	TGTGCCATTACGAGAAACCCGACTAGTAGAGGGCCGGACGGGGAGCTGTTTTTT
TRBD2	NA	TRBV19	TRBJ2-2	CASSTPSTSGGPTGELFF	TGTGCCAGTAGTACCCCCTCTACTAGCGGGGGTCCTACCGGGGAGCTGTTTTTT
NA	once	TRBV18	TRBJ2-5	CASSPTVGGDQETQYF	TGTGCCAGCTCACCAACGGTGGGCGGGGACCAAGAGACCCAGTACTTC
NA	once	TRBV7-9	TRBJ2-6	CASRNSDSYSGANVLTF	TGTGCCAGCAGGAATTCGGACAGCTACTCTGGGGCCAACGTCCTGACTTTC
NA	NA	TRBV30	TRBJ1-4	CAWRQGGDSWREKLFF	TGTGCCTGGCGCCAGGGCGGCGACAGTTGGCGTGAAAAACTGTTTTTT
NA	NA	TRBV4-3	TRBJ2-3	CASSRGGGFVSDTQYF	TGCGCCAGCAGCCGAGGCGGGGGCTTTGTGTCAGATACGCAGTATTTT
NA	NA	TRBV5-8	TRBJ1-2	CASSLFIQGPYGYTF	TGTGCCAGCAGCCTATTCATACAGGGTCCCTATGGCTACACCTTC
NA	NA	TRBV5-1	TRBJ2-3	CASSTGKLITDTQYF	TGCGCCAGCAGCACGGGGAAACTTATCACAGATACGCAGTATTTT
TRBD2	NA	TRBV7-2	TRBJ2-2	CASSLSPGGARELFF	TGTGCCAGCAGTCTCTCGCCCGGGGGGGCCCGGGAGCTGTTTTTT
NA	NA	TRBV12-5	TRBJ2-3	CAIGTPAGDTQYF	TGTGCTATCGGGACTCCAGCCGGGGATACGCAGTATTTT
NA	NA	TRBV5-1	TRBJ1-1	CASSSDTEAFF	TGCGCCAGCAGCTCGGACACTGAAGCTTTCTTT
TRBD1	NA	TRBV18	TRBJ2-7	CASSPGQSYEQYF	TGTGCCAGCTCACCGGGACAGTCTTACGAGCAGTACTTC
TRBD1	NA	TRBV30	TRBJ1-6	CAWSVSTGRNSPLHF	TGTGCCTGGAGTGTATCGACAGGGCGTAATTCACCCCTCCACTTT
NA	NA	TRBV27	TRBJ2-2	CASGVLGRTLTGELFF	TGTGCCAGCGGGGTCCTGGGCAGGACACTTACCGGGGAGCTGTTTTTT
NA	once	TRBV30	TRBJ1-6	CAWRRGGLYNSPLHF	TGTGCCTGGAGGAGGGGGGGCCTCTATAATTCACCCCTCCACTTT
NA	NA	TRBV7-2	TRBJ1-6	CASSLDPGSPLHF	TGTGCCAGCAGCTTAGATCCAGGATCACCCCTCCACTTT
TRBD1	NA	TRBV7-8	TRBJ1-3	CASSLTGSGNTIYF	TGTGCCAGCAGCTTGACAGGGTCTGGAAACACCATATATTTT
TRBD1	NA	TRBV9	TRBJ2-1	CASSVGDRGPGDNEQFF	TGTGCCAGCAGCGTAGGGGACAGGGGGCCGGGCGACAATGAGCAGTTCTTC
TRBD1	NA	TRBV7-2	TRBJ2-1	CASSIRQGLEQFF	TGTGCCAGCAGCATTCGACAGGGTTTAGAGCAGTTCTTC
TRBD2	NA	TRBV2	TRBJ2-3	CASRWRGVTDTQYF	TGTGCCAGTAGGTGGCGGGGGGTTACAGATACGCAGTATTTT
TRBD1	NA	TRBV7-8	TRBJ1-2	CASSRRDREYGYTF	TGTGCCAGCAGCAGAAGGGACAGGGAGTACGGCTACACCTTC